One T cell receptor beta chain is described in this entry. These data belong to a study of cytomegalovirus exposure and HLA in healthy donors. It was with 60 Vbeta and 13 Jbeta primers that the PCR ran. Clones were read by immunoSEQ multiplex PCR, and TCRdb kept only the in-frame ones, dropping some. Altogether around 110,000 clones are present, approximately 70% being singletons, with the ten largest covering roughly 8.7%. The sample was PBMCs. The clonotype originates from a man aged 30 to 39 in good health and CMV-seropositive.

This CDR3 reads CASSPDRGHTGELFF. Written as DNA, the CDR3 is TGTGCCAGCAGTCCTGACAGGGGGCACACCGGGGAGCTGTTTTTT. The chain links TRBV11-1 to TRBJ2-2; 10 nucleotides line up with TRBD1. CDR3 length: 15 amino acids. Germline loops: CDR1 SGHAT, CDR2 FQDESV (reference sequence). The junction had 4 bases not matched to a gene; V was cut back by 6 bases and J by 3 bases.